This TCR beta chain was found in a study of cytomegalovirus exposure and HLA in healthy donors. The PCR made use of 60 Vbeta and 13 Jbeta primers. Profiling relied on immunoSEQ multiplex PCR, and the TCRdb table lists in-frame clones only, not all of them. This sample has 120,000 or so clones; 80% occur once, and the top ten carry about 8.9%. The sequence was collected from a man aged 25 to 40 in good health and CMV-seropositive. Specimen: PBMCs.

Here the CDR3 reads CASSARLAGLTDTQYF. The CDR3 bases are TGTGCCAGCAGCGCGCGTCTAGCGGGGCTTACAGATACGCAGTATTTT. The chain recombines TRBV7-8 with TRBJ2-3; 9 bases are a match to TRBD2. This CDR3 contains 16 residues. CDR1 is SGHVS, CDR2 FQNEAQ, per germline. V was pared by 5 bases and J by 3 bases, with 9 bases of the junction left unmatched.